Here is one T cell receptor beta chain with its context. Clones were read by immunoSEQ multiplex PCR, and TCRdb kept only the in-frame ones, dropping some. This sample has 68,000 or so clones; approximately 90% occur once, and the top ten carry roughly 3%. This entry comes from a study of T cells after somatic rescue of genetic block. The CDR3 runs to 14 residues. V lost 4 bases and J lost 8; bases outside the gene matches: 9. Germline CDR1 and CDR2: SGDLS and YYNGEE. The clonotype comes from a man between 35 and 55 years old. The sequenced sample consisted of peripheral blood mononuclear cells (PBMCs). The genes are TRBV9 and TRBJ1-3, with 7 bases lining up with TRBD1. Written as DNA, the CDR3 is TGTGCCAGCAGCCCGGGACAGCTCGGGGACACCATATATTTT. Its protein product is CASSPGQLGDTIYF.